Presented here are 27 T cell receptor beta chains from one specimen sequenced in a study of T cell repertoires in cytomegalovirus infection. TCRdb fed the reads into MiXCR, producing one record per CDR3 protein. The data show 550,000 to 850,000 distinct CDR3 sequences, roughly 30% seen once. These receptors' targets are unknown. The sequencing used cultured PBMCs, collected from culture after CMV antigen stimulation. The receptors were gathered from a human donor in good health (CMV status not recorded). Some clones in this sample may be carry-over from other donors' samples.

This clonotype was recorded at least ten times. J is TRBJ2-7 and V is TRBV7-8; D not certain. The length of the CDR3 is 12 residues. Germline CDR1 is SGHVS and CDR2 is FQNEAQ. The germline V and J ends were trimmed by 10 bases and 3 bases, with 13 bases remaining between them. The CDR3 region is CATSYLGYEQYF. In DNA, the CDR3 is TGTGCCACCTCCTACCTGGGCTACGAGCAGTACTTC.

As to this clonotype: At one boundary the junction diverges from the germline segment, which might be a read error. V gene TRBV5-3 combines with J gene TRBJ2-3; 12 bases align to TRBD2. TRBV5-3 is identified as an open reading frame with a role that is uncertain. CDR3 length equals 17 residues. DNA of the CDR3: TGTGCCAGCAGCTTGGGACGGACTAGCGGGACCACAGATACGCAGTATTTT. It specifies CASSLGRTSGTTDTQYF.

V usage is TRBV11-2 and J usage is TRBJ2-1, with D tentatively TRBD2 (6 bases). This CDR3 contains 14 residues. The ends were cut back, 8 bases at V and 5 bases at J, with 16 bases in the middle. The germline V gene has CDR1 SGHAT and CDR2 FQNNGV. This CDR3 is CASRLSGLDNEQFF. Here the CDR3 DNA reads TGTGCCAGCCGTCTTAGCGGTTTAGACAATGAGCAGTTCTTC.

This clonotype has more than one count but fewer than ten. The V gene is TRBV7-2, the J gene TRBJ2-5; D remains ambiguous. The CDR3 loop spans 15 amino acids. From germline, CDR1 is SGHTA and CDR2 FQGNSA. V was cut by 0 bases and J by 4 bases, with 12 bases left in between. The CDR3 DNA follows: TGTGCCAGCAGCTTAGCAGTGACGAACGCAGAGACCCAGTACTTC. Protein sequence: CASSLAVTNAETQYF.

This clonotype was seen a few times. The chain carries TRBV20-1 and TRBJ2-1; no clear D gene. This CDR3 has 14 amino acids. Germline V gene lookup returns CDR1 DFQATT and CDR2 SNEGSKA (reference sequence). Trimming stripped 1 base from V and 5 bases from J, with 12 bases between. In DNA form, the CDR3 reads TGCAGTGCTAGAGGGGGATTCCCCAACAATGAGCAGTTCTTC. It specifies CSARGGFPNNEQFF.

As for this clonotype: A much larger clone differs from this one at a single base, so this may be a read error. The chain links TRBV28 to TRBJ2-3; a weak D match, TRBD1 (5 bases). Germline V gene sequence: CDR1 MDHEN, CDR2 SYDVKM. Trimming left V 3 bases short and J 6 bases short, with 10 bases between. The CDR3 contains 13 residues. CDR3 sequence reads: CASSFSHRDTQYF. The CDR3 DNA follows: TGTGCCAGCAGTTTCAGCCACAGGGATACGCAGTATTTT.

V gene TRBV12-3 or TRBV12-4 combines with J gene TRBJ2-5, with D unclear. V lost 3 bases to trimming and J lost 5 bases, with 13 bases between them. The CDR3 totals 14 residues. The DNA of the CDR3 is TGTGCCAGCAGTTTTTCGGAGCGTGGGGAGACCCAGTACTTC. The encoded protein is CASSFSERGETQYF.

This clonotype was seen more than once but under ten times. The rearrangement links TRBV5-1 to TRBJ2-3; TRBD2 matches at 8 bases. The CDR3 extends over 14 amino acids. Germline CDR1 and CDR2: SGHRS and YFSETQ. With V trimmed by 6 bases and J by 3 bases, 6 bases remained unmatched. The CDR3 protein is CASTWRGATDTQYF. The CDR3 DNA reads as TGCGCCAGCACTTGGCGGGGGGCAACAGATACGCAGTATTTT.

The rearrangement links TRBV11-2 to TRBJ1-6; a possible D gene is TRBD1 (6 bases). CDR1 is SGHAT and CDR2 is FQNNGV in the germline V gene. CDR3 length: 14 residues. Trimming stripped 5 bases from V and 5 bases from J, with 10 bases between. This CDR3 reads CASSRGLNNSPLHF. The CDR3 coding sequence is TGTGCCAGCAGCCGGGGGCTGAATAATTCACCCCTCCACTTT.

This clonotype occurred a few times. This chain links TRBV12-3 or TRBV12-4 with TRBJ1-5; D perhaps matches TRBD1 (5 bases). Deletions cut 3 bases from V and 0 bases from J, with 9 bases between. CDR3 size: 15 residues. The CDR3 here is CASSFRDPSNQPQHF. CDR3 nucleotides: TGTGCCAGCAGTTTTAGGGACCCTAGCAATCAGCCCCAGCATTTT.

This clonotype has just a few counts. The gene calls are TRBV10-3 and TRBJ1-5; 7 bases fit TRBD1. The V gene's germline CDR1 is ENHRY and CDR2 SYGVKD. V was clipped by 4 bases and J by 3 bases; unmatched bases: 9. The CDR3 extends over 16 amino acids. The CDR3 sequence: CAISVSRDRNNQPQHF. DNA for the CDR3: TGTGCCATCAGTGTCTCCCGGGACAGAAACAATCAGCCCCAGCATTTT.

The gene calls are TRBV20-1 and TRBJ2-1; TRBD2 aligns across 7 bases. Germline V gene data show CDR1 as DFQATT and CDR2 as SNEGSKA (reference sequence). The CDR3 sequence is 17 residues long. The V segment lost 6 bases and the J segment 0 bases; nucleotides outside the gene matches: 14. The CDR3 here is CSAPRGGGGVSYNEQFF. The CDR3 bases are TGCAGTGCCCCTCGGGGCGGGGGAGGTGTCTCCTACAATGAGCAGTTCTTC.

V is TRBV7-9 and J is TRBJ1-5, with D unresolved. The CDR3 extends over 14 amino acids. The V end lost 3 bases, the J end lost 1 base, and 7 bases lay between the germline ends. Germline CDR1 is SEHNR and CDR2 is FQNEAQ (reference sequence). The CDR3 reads CASSFTGSNQPQHF. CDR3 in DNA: TGTGCCAGCAGCTTTACGGGCAGCAATCAGCCCCAGCATTTT. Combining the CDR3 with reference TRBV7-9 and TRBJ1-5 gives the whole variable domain DTGVSQNPRHKITKRGQNVTFRCDPISEHNRLYWYRQTLGQGPEFLTYFQNEAQLEKSRLLSDRFSAERPKGSFSTLEIQRTEQGDSAMYLCASSFTGSNQPQHFGDGTRLSIL.

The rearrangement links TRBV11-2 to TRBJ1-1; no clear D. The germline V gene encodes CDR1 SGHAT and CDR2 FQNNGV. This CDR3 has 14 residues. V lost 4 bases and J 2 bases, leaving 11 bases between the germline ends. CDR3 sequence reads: CASSSQSGNTEAFF. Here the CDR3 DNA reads TGTGCCAGCAGCTCCCAATCCGGTAACACTGAAGCTTTCTTT.

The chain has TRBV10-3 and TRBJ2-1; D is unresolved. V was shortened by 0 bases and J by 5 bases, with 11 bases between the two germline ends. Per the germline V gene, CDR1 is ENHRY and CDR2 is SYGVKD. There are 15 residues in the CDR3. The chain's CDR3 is CAISESGIKHNEQFF. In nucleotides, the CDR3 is TGTGCCATCAGTGAGTCGGGAATTAAACACAATGAGCAGTTCTTC.

The CDR3 DNA reads TGTGCCAGCAGTATACAACAAGGGTGGGCCTATGGCTACACCTTC. Its translation is CASSIQQGWAYGYTF. The chain carries TRBV6-5 and TRBJ1-2; D is ambiguous. The CDR3 loop spans 15 amino acids. Germline-derived CDR1 and CDR2 are MNHEY and SVGAGI. Trimming pared 5 bases from V and 4 bases from J, leaving 17 bases between.

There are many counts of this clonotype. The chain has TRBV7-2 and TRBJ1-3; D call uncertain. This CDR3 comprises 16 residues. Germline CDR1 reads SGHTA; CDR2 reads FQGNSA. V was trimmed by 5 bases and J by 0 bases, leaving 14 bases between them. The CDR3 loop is CASSAWTVSSGNTIYF. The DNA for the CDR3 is TGTGCCAGCAGCGCCTGGACGGTGAGCTCTGGAAACACCATATATTTT.

This CDR3 reads CATSSRDTNSPLHF. Written as DNA, the CDR3 is TGTGCCACCAGCAGCCGGGACACTAATTCACCCCTCCACTTT. The chain uses TRBV15 and TRBJ1-6, with D perhaps matching TRBD1 (6 bases). Germline-derived CDR1 and CDR2 are LNHNV and YYDKDF (reference sequence). V lost 3 bases and J lost 6, with 9 bases in between. The CDR3 runs to 14 residues. The variable domain in full, completed from reference TRBV15 and TRBJ1-6, reads DAMVIQNPRYQVTQFGKPVTLSCSQTLNHNVMYWYQQKSSQAPKLLFHYYDKDFNNEADTPDNFQSRRPNTSFCFLDIRSPGLGDTAMYLCATSSRDTNSPLHFGNGTRLTVT.

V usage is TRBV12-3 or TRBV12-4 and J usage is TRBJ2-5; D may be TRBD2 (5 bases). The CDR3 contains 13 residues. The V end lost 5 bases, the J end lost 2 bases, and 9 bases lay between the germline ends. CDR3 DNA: TGTGCCAGCAGTCGGGGAGAACAAGAGACCCAGTACTTC. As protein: CASSRGEQETQYF.

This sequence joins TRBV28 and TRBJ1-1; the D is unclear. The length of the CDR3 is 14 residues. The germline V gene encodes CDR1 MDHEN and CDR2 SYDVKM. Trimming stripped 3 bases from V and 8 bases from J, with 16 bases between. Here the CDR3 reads CASSFDGRPAEAFF. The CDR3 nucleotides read TGTGCCAGCAGTTTCGACGGCCGTCCGGCGGAAGCTTTCTTT.

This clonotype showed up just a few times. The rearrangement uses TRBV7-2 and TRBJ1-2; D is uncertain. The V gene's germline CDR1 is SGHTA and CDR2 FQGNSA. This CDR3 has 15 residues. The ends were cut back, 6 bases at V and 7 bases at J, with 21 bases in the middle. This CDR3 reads CASSAPLGLGFGYTF. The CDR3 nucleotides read TGTGCCAGCAGTGCCCCGCTAGGGCTGGGGTTTGGCTACACCTTC. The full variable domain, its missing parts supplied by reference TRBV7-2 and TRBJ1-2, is GAGVSQSPSNKVTEKGKDVELRCDPISGHTALYWYRQSLGQGLEFLIYFQGNSAPDKSGLPSDRFSAERTGGSVSTLTIQRTQQEDSAVYLCASSAPLGLGFGYTFGSGTRLTVV.

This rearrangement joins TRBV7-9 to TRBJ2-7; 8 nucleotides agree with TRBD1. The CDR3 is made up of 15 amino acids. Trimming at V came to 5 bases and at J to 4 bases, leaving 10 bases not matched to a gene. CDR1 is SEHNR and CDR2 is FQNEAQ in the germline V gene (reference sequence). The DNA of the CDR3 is TGTGCCAGCAGCCCAGCACAGGGGGTCGGATACGAGCAGTACTTC. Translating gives CASSPAQGVGYEQYF.

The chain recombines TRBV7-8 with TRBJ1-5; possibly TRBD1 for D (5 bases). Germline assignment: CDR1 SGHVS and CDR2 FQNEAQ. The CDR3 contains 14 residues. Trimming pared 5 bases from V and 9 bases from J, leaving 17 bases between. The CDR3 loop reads CASSTRGSPWPQHF. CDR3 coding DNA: TGTGCCAGCAGCACCCGGGGCAGTCCGTGGCCCCAGCATTTT.

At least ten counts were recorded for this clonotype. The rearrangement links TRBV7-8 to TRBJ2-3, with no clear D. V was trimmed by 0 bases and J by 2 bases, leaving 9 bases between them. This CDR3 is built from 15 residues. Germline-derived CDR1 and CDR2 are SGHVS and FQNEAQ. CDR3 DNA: TGTGCCAGCAGCTTAGCTCAATACTTCACAGATACGCAGTATTTT. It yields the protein CASSLAQYFTDTQYF.

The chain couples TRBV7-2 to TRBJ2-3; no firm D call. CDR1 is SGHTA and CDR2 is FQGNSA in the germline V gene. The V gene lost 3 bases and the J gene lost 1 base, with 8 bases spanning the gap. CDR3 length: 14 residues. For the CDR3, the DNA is TGTGCCAGCAGCTTTCATAAGGGCACAGATACGCAGTATTTT. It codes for CASSFHKGTDTQYF.

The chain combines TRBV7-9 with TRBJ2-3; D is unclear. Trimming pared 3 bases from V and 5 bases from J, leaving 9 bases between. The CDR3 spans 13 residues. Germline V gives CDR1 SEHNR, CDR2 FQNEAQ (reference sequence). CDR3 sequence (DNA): TGTGCCAGCAGCTTCGGTAACGTAGATACGCAGTATTTT. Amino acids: CASSFGNVDTQYF.

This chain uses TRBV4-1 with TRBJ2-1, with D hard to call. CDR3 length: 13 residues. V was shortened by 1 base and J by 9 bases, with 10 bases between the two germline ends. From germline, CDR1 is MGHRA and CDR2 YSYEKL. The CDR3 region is CASSQGNLIEQFF. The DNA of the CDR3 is TGCGCCAGCAGCCAAGGAAACTTAATTGAGCAGTTCTTC.